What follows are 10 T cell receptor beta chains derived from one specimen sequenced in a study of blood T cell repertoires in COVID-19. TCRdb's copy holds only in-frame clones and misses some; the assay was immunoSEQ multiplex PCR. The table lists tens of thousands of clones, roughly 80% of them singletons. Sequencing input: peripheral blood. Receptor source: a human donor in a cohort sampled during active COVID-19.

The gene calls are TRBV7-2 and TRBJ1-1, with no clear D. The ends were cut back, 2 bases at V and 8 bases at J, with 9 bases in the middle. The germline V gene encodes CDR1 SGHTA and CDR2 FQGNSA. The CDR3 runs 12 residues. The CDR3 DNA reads TGTGCCAGCAGCTTATCCAGGTCGGAAGCTTTCTTT. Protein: CASSLSRSEAFF.

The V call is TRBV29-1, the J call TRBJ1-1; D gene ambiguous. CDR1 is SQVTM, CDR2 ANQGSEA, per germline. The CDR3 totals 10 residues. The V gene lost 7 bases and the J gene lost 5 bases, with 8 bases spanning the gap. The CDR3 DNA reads TGCAGCGCCATAGAGACTGAAGCTTTCTTT. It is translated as CSAIETEAFF.

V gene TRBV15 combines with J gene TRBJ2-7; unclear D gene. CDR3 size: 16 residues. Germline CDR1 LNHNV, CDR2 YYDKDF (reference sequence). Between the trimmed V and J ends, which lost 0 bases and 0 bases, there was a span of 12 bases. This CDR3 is CATSRDGPGYSYEQYF. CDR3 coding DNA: TGTGCCACCAGCAGAGATGGTCCCGGTTACTCCTACGAGCAGTACTTC.

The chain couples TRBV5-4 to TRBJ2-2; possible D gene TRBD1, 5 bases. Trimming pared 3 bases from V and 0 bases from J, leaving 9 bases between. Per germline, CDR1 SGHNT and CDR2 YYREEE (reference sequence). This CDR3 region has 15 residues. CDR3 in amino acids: CASSSKTANTGELFF. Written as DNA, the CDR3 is TGTGCCAGCAGCTCCAAGACAGCGAACACCGGGGAGCTGTTTTTT.

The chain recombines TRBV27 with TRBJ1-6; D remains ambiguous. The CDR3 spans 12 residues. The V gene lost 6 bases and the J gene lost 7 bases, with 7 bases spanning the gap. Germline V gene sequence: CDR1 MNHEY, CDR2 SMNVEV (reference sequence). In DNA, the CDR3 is TGTGCCAGCAGGTTTTTAAATTCACCCCTCCACTTT. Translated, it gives CASRFLNSPLHF.

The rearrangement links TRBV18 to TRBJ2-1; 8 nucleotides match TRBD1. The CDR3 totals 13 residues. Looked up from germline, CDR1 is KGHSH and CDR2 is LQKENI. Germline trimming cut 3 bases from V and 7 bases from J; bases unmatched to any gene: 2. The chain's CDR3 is CASSPDRVNEQFF. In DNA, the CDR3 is TGTGCCAGCTCACCGGACAGGGTGAATGAGCAGTTCTTC.

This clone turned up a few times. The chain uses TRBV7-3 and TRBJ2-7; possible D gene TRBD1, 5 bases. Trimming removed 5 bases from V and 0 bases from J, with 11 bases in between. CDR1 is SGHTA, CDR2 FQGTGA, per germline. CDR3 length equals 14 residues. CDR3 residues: CASSPYTGSYEQYF. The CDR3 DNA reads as TGTGCCAGCAGCCCCTACACAGGCTCCTACGAGCAGTACTTC. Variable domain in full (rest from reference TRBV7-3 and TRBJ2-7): GAGVSQTPSNKVTEKGKYVELRCDPISGHTALYWYRQSLGQGPEFLIYFQGTGAADDSGLPNDRFFAVRPEGSVSTLKIQRTERGDSAVYLCASSPYTGSYEQYFGPGTRLTVT.

This chain's CDR3 is CASSLDHRGLQYF. The CDR3 nucleotides read TGTGCCAGCAGCTTAGACCACAGGGGATTGCAGTATTTT. The chain couples TRBV11-3 to TRBJ2-3, with 7 bases matching TRBD1. Losses at the gene ends were 0 bases for V and 11 bases for J; bases not matched to a gene: 5. The CDR3 covers 13 residues. The germline V gene has CDR1 SGHNT and CDR2 YENEEA.

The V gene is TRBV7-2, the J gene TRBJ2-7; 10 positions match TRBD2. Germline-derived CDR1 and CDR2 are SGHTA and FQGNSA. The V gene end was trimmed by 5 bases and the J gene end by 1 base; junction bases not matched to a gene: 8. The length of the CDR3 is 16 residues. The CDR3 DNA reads TGTGCCAGCAGCGCAGGACTAGCGGCGCTATCCTACGAGCAGTACTTC. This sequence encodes CASSAGLAALSYEQYF.

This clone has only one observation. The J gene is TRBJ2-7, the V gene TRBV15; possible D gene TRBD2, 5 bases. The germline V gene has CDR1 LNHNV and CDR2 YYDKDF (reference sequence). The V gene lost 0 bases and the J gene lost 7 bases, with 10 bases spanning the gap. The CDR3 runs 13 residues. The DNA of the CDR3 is TGTGCCACCAGCAGAGATCCGGCGGGTGAGCAGTACTTC. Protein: CATSRDPAGEQYF.